This TCR beta chain was profiled in a study of T cell changes during pregnancy in multiple sclerosis. Germline V gene data show CDR1 as MDHEN and CDR2 as SYDVKM. The V gene lost 3 bases and the J gene lost 5 bases, with 16 bases spanning the gap. This CDR3 comprises 15 residues. The method was immunoSEQ multiplex PCR; TCRdb's version includes in-frame clones alone and lacks a portion of them. Of about 43,000 clones detected, roughly 93% appear once; the ten largest clones hold 1.4%. The TCR originated in a female donor with multiple sclerosis, enrolled in a pregnancy study. The gene calls are TRBV28 and TRBJ1-1; possibly TRBD1 for D (5 bases). Sequenced sample: PBMCs (not recorded whether the cells were cultured). This chain's CDR3 is CASSLLGEVGTEAFF. The CDR3 coding sequence is TGTGCCAGCAGTTTGCTAGGGGAGGTGGGTACTGAAGCTTTCTTT.